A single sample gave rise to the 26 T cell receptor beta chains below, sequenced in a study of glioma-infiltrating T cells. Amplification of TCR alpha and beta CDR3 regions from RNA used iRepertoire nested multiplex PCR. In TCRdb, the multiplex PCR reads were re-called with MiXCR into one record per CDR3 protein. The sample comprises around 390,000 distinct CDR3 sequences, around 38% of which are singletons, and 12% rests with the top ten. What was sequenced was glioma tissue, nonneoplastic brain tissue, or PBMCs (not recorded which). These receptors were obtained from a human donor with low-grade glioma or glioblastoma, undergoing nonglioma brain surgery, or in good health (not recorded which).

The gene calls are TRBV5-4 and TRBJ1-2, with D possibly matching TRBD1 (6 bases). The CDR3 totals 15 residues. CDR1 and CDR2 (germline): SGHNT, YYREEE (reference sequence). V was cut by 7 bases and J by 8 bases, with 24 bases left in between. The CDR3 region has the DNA TGTGCCAGCGGATCACCGAGGGGGGCAACGGAGGGCTACACCTTC. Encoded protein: CASGSPRGATEGYTF.

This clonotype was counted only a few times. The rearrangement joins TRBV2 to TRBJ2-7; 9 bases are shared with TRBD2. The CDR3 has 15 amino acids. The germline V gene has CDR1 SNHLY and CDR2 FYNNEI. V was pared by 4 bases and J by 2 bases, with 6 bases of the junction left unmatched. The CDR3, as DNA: TGTGCCAGCAGTGCTCGACTAGCGGAACCCTACGAGCAGTACTTC. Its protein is CASSARLAEPYEQYF.

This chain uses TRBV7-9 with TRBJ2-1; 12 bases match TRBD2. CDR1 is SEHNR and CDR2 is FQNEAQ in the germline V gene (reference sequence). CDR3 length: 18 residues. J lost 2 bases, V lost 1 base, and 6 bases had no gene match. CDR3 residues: CASSLEAGLAGTYNEQFF. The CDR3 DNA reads TGTGCCAGCAGCTTAGAGGCTGGACTAGCGGGGACCTACAATGAGCAGTTCTTC.

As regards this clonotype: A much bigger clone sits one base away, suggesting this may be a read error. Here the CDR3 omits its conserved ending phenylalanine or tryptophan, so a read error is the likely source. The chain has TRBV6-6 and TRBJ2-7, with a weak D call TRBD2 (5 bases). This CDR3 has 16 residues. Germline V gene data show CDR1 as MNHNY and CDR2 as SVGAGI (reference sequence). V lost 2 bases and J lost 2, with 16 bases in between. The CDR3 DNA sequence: TGTGCCAGCAGTTACAGCACGGACTTTGACACCTACGAGCAGTACCTC. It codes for CASSYSTDFDTYEQYL.

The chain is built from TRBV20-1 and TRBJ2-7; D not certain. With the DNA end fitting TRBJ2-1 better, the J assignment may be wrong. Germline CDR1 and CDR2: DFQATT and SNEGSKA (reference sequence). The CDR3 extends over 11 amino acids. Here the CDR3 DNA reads TGCAGTGCTAGCGGACCCAATGAGCAGTTCTTC. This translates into CSASGPNEQFF.

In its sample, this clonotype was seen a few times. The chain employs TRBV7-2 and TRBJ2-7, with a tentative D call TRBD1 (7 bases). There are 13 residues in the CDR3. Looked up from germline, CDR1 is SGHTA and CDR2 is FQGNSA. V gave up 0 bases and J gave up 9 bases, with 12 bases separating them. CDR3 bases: TGTGCCAGCAGCTTAGCGGGGGGACAGTGGCAGTACTTC. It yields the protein CASSLAGGQWQYF.

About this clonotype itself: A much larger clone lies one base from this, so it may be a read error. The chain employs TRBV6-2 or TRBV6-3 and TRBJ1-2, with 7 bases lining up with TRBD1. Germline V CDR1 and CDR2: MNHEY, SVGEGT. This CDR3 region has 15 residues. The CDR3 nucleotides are TGTGCCAGCAGTTACCTACCCGGGACAGCGTATGGCAACACCTTC. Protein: CASSYLPGTAYGNTF.

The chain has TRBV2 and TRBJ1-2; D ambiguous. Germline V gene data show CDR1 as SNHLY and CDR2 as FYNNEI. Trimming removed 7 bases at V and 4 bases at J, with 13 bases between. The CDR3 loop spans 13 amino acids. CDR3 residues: CASTLPPGYGYTF. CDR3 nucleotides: TGTGCCAGCACTCTCCCCCCGGGCTATGGCTACACCTTC.

The CDR3 nucleotides are TGCGCCAGCACTCAACTAGCGGGAGGAGAGACCCAGTACTTC. This encodes CASTQLAGGETQYF. The chain couples TRBV5-1 to TRBJ2-5; 12 bases are a match to TRBD2. The CDR3 runs to 14 residues. Germline V lookup: CDR1 SGHRS, CDR2 YFSETQ. V lost 6 bases to trimming and J lost 4 bases; unmatched junction nucleotides: 4.

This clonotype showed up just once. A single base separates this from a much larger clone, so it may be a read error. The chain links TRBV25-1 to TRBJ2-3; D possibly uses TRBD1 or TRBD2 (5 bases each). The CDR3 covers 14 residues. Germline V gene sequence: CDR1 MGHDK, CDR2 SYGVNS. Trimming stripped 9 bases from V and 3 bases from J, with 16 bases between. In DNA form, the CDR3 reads TGTGCCAGTGGGGACGGAGTAATGACAGATACGCAGTATTTT. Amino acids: CASGDGVMTDTQYF.

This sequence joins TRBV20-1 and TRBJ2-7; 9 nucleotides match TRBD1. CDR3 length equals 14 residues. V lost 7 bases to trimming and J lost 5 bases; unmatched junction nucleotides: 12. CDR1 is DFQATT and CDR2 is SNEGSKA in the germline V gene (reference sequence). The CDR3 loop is CSGEIWDRDNEQYF. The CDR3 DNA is TGCAGTGGAGAGATCTGGGACAGGGACAACGAGCAGTACTTC.

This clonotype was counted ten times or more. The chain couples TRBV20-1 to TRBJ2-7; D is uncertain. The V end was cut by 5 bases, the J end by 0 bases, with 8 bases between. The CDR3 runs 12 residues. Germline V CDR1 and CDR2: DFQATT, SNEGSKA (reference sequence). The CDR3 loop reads CSAPTDSYEQYF. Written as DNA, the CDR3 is TGCAGTGCTCCAACGGACTCCTACGAGCAGTACTTC.

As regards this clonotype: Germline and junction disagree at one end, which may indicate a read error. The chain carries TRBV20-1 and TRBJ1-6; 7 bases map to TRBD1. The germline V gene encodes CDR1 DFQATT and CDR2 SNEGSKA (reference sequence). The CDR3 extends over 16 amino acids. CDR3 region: CSARSLWDRGNSPPHF. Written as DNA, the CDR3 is TGCAGTGCTAGAAGCCTTTGGGACAGAGGAAATTCACCCCCCCACTTT.

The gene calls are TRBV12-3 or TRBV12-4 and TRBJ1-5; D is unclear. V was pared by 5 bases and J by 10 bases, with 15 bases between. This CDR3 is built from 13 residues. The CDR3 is CASSTNSGSPQHF. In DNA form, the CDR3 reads TGTGCCAGCAGTACGAACAGCGGGAGTCCCCAGCATTTT.

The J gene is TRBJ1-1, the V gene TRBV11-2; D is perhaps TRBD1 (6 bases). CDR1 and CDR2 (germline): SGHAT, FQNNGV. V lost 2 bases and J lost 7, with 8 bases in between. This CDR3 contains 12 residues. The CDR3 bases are TGTGCCAGCAGCTTAACAGGGTTTGAAGCTTTCTTT. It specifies CASSLTGFEAFF. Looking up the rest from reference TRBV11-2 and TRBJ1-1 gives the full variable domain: EAGVAQSPRYKIIEKRQSVAFWCNPISGHATLYWYQQILGQGPKLLIQFQNNGVVDDSQLPKDRFSAERLKGVDSTLKIQPAKLEDSAVYLCASSLTGFEAFFGQGTRLTVV.

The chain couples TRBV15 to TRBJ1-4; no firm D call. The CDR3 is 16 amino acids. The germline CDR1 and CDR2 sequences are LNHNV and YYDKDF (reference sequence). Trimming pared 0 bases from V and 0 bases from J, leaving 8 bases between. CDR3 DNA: TGTGCCACCAGCAGAGATAAGCCCGCAACTAATGAAAAACTGTTTTTT. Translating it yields CATSRDKPATNEKLFF.

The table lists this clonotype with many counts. CDR3 protein: CASSLRPDTNTEAFF. DNA for the CDR3: TGTGCCAGCAGTTTAAGGCCAGACACGAACACTGAAGCTTTCTTT. The chain carries TRBV28 and TRBJ1-1; unclear D gene. The length of the CDR3 is 15 residues. Germline V gene lookup returns CDR1 MDHEN and CDR2 SYDVKM. Trimming took 2 bases from V and 1 from J, leaving 11 bases between them. Together with reference TRBV28 and TRBJ1-1, the CDR3 gives the full variable domain: DVKVTQSSRYLVKRTGEKVFLECVQDMDHENMFWYRQDPGLGLRLIYFSYDVKMKEKGDIPEGYSVSREKKERFSLILESASTNQTSMYLCASSLRPDTNTEAFFGQGTRLTVV.

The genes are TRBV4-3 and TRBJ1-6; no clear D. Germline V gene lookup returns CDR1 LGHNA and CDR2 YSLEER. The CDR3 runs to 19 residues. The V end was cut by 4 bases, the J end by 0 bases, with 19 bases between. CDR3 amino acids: CASSRVLTTASSYNSPLHF. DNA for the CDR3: TGCGCCAGCAGCCGGGTTTTGACCACGGCAAGCTCCTATAATTCACCCCTCCACTTT.

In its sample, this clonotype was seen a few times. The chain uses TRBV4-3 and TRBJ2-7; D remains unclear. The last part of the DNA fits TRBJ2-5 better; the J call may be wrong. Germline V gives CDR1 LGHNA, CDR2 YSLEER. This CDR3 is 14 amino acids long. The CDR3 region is CASSQDLSQETQYF. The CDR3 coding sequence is TGCGCCAGCAGCCAAGATTTGTCCCAAGAGACCCAGTACTTC.

CDR3 sequence (DNA): TGCGCCAGCAGCTTGGCCGGGACCCTTTACGAGCAGTACTTC. Its translation: CASSLAGTLYEQYF. The chain is built from TRBV5-1 and TRBJ2-7; the D gene could be TRBD1 or TRBD2 (5 bases each). CDR3 length equals 14 residues. From germline, CDR1 is SGHRS and CDR2 YFSETQ. The germline V and J ends were trimmed by 0 bases and 4 bases, with 11 bases remaining between them.

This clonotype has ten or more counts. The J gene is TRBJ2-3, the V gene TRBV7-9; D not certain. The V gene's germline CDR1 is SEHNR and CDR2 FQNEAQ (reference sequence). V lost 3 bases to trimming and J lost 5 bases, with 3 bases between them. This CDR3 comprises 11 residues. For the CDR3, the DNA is TGTGCCAGCAGCTTTAGAGATACGCAGTATTTT. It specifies CASSFRDTQYF.

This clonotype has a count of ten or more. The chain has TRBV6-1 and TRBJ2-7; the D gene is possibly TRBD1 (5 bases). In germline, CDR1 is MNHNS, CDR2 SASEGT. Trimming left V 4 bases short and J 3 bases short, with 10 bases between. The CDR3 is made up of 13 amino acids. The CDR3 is CASSGQPNYEQYF. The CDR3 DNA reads TGTGCCAGCAGTGGACAGCCTAACTACGAGCAGTACTTC.

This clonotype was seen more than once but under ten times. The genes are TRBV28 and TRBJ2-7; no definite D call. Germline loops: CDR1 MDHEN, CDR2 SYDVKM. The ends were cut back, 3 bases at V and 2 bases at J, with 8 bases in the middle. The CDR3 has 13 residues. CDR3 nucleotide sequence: TGTGCCAGCAGTTTTACAGAGGCCTACGAGCAGTACTTC. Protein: CASSFTEAYEQYF. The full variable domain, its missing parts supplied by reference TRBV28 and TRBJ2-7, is DVKVTQSSRYLVKRTGEKVFLECVQDMDHENMFWYRQDPGLGLRLIYFSYDVKMKEKGDIPEGYSVSREKKERFSLILESASTNQTSMYLCASSFTEAYEQYFGPGTRLTVT.

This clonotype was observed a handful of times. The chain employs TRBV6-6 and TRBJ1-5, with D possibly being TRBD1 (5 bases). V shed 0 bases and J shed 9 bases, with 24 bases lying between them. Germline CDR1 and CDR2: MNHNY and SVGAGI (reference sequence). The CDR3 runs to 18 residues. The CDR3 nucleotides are TGTGCCAGCAGTTACTCGCGCTCGAAGGGAGGGGATCTAGGGCCCCAGCATTTT. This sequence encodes CASSYSRSKGGDLGPQHF.

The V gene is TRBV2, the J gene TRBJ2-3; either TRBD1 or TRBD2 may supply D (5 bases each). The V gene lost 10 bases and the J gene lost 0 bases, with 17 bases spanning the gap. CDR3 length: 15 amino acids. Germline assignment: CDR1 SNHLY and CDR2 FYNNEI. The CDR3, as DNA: TGTGCCACCTCGTCGGGACGCTTCAGCACAGATACGCAGTATTTT. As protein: CATSSGRFSTDTQYF.

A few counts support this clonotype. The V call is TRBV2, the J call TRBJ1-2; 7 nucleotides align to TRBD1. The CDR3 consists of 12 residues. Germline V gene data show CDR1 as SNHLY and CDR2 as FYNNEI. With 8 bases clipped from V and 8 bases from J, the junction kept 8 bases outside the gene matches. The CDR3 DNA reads TGTGCCAGCCGACGGGACAGTGAGGGCTACACCTTC. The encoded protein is CASRRDSEGYTF.